These 28 T cell receptor beta chains originate from one sample sequenced in a study of OX40 agonist ivuxolimab in advanced cancers. The assay was immunoSEQ multiplex PCR, and TCRdb's table has in-frame clones only and misses some. Among approximately 46,000 clones, roughly 80% were seen once, and the ten largest hold roughly 3%. The sample was CD4+ or CD8+ T cells sorted from blood, taken in a trial of the OX40 agonist ivuxolimab. The receptors come from an adult with an advanced solid tumor such as melanoma, head and neck, liver or kidney cancer.

The rearrangement links TRBV7-2 to TRBJ1-5; no reliable D call. With 0 bases removed from V and 7 bases from J, the gap between germline ends came to 7 bases. CDR1 and CDR2 from the germline V gene are SGHTA and FQGNSA. This CDR3 region has 13 residues. The CDR3 loop reads CASSLAARQPQHF. In nucleotides, the CDR3 is TGTGCCAGCAGCTTAGCTGCCAGGCAGCCCCAGCATTTT.

The rearrangement joins TRBV27 to TRBJ1-1; possibly TRBD1 for D (5 bases). Trimming pared 2 bases from V and 3 bases from J, leaving 10 bases between. CDR1 and CDR2 (germline): MNHEY, SMNVEV (reference sequence). This CDR3 region has 14 residues. The CDR3 sequence: CASSLGRGDTEAFF. The CDR3 region has the DNA TGTGCCAGCAGTTTAGGGAGAGGGGACACTGAAGCTTTCTTT.

This clone was seen just once. J is TRBJ2-7 and V is TRBV7-9, with 8 bases aligning to TRBD2. The CDR3 has 14 amino acids. Germline lookup yields CDR1 SEHNR and CDR2 FQNEAQ (reference sequence). V lost 4 bases, J lost 6 bases, and 8 bases stayed unmatched. Written as DNA, the CDR3 is TGTGCCAGCAGCTCCCGCCGACTAGCGTTCGAGCAGTACTTC. Translated, it gives CASSSRRLAFEQYF.

This clone occurred a few times. The V call is TRBV19, the J call TRBJ2-2, with a tentative D call TRBD2 (6 bases). V lost 5 bases to trimming and J lost 2 bases, with 15 bases between them. The CDR3 sequence is 16 residues long. In germline, CDR1 is LNHDA, CDR2 SQIVND (reference sequence). CDR3 residues: CASSPRRDGNTGELFF. For the CDR3, the DNA is TGTGCCAGTAGTCCCCGGCGGGACGGCAACACCGGGGAGCTGTTTTTT.

The rearrangement links TRBV30 to TRBJ2-7; either TRBD1 or TRBD2 may fit D (5 bases each). CDR3 size: 14 residues. Germline CDR1 reads GTSNPN; CDR2 reads SVGIG (reference sequence). Trimming removed 0 bases from V and 2 bases from J, with 11 bases in between. CDR3 region: CAWSVGTVAYEQYF. CDR3 DNA: TGTGCCTGGAGTGTAGGGACGGTAGCCTACGAGCAGTACTTC.

In its sample, this clone ranks as medium-sized. The chain has TRBV7-2 and TRBJ2-7, with D maybe TRBD1 (6 bases). Germline values: CDR1 SGHTA, CDR2 FQGNSA. V dropped 4 bases and J dropped 4 bases, with 11 bases sitting between them. The CDR3 extends over 13 amino acids. The CDR3 loop reads CASSSHRAYEQYF. Here the CDR3 DNA reads TGTGCCAGCAGCTCCCACAGGGCTTACGAGCAGTACTTC.

This chain connects TRBV15 to TRBJ2-5, with 8 bases lining up with TRBD1. V lost 4 bases to trimming and J lost 1 base; unmatched junction nucleotides: 2. The CDR3 is 14 amino acids. Germline V CDR1 and CDR2: LNHNV, YYDKDF (reference sequence). CDR3 amino acids: CATSTGTGQETQYF. CDR3 sequence (DNA): TGTGCCACCAGCACGGGGACAGGCCAAGAGACCCAGTACTTC. The variable domain in full, completed from reference TRBV15 and TRBJ2-5, reads DAMVIQNPRYQVTQFGKPVTLSCSQTLNHNVMYWYQQKSSQAPKLLFHYYDKDFNNEADTPDNFQSRRPNTSFCFLDIRSPGLGDTAMYLCATSTGTGQETQYFGPGTRLLVL.

The chain links TRBV7-9 to TRBJ2-3, with TRBD2 identical over 8 bases. Germline CDR1 SEHNR, CDR2 FQNEAQ (reference sequence). Trimming took 9 bases from V and 1 from J; bases not matched to a gene: 3. This CDR3 is built from 13 residues. This chain's CDR3 is CARTSDGTDTQYF. The CDR3 region has the DNA TGTGCCAGGACTAGCGACGGCACAGATACGCAGTATTTT.

V and J are TRBV5-6 and TRBJ1-5; D possibly corresponds to TRBD1 (5 bases). The V end was cut by 4 bases, the J end by 4 bases, with 15 bases between. Germline loops: CDR1 SGHDT, CDR2 YYEEEE. The CDR3 consists of 15 residues. CDR3: CASSEKGTLNQPQHF. The CDR3, as DNA: TGTGCCAGCAGCGAAAAAGGGACGTTAAATCAGCCCCAGCATTTT. The full variable domain, in which reference TRBV5-6 and TRBJ1-5 provide the parts outside the CDR3, is DAGVTQSPTHLIKTRGQQVTLRCSPKSGHDTVSWYQQALGQGPQFIFQYYEEEERQRGNFPDRFSGHQFPNYSSELNVNALLLGDSALYLCASSEKGTLNQPQHFGDGTRLSIL.

The chain couples TRBV18 to TRBJ1-3, with D unclear. V lost 3 bases and J lost 0, with 9 bases in between. The CDR3 has 15 amino acids. In germline, CDR1 is KGHSH, CDR2 LQKENI. CDR3 coding DNA: TGTGCCAGCTCACCCTCTAGGGTCTCTGGAAACACCATATATTTT. Translation gives CASSPSRVSGNTIYF.

The chain links TRBV28 to TRBJ1-2; a possible D gene is TRBD1 (5 bases). The CDR3 loop spans 14 amino acids. Germline V gives CDR1 MDHEN, CDR2 SYDVKM. V was clipped by 5 bases and J by 5 bases, with 15 bases between them. The CDR3 spells CASSTTAALYGYTF. DNA of the CDR3: TGTGCCAGCAGTACGACAGCGGCTCTTTATGGCTACACCTTC.

The chain uses TRBV18 and TRBJ1-4, with D possibly TRBD1 on 6 matching bases. Germline assignment: CDR1 KGHSH and CDR2 LQKENI. Trimming pared 5 bases from V and 0 bases from J, leaving 13 bases between. This CDR3 contains 16 residues. As DNA, the CDR3 is TGTGCCAGCTCATTACGGACAGACACAACTAATGAAAAACTGTTTTTT. It codes for CASSLRTDTTNEKLFF. Using reference TRBV18 and TRBJ1-4 for the parts outside the CDR3, the full variable domain is NAGVMQNPRHLVRRRGQEARLRCSPMKGHSHVYWYRQLPEEGLKFMVYLQKENIIDESGMPKERFSAEFPKEGPSILRIQQVVRGDSAAYFCASSLRTDTTNEKLFFGSGTQLSVL.

This clone has just a few counts. The gene calls are TRBV2 and TRBJ2-7, with D maybe TRBD1 (6 bases). The CDR3 extends over 14 amino acids. Germline loops: CDR1 SNHLY, CDR2 FYNNEI. Trimming took off 5 bases at V and 3 bases at J, with 14 bases between the two ends. CDR3 sequence (DNA): TGTGCCAGCAGTCTACAGGGAAACCTCTACGAGCAGTACTTC. Its translation is CASSLQGNLYEQYF.

This clone was seen just once. The chain has TRBV4-1 and TRBJ1-2; tentative D call: TRBD1 (5 bases). The V end lost 1 base, the J end lost 7 bases, and 13 bases lay between the germline ends. Per the germline V gene, CDR1 is MGHRA and CDR2 is YSYEKL. The CDR3 covers 14 residues. The CDR3 sequence is CASSQVARARGYTF. The CDR3 coding sequence is TGCGCCAGCAGCCAAGTGGCCAGGGCTCGTGGCTACACCTTC.

The chain employs TRBV5-1 and TRBJ1-3; TRBD1 is a possible D gene (6 bases). The CDR3 consists of 16 residues. The V end lost 4 bases, the J end lost 0 bases, and 14 bases lay between the germline ends. The germline V gene has CDR1 SGHRS and CDR2 YFSETQ. In DNA form, the CDR3 reads TGCGCCAGCAGCCCCGGACAGCCAGTCTCTGGAAACACCATATATTTT. Its translation: CASSPGQPVSGNTIYF.

Concerning this clone: The junction departs from the called germline gene at one end, perhaps through a read error. This chain connects TRBV28 to TRBJ1-2; 10 nucleotides line up with TRBD1. This CDR3 spans 13 amino acids. Germline V CDR1 and CDR2: MDHEN, SYDVKM. For the CDR3, the DNA is TGTGCCAGCAGGGACAGGGGGGGCCTTAAAACTTACTTC. Translated: CASRDRGGLKTYF.

The rearrangement uses TRBV7-8 and TRBJ1-5; 7 bases match TRBD1. This CDR3 spans 17 amino acids. Germline loops: CDR1 SGHVS, CDR2 FQNEAQ. V was clipped by 5 bases and J by 2 bases; unmatched bases: 12. The CDR3 coding sequence is TGTGCCAGCAGCGGACAGGTGGCCGTCTGGGGCAATCAGCCCCAGCATTTT. Its translation is CASSGQVAVWGNQPQHF.

The genes are TRBV7-9 and TRBJ2-2, with D perhaps matching TRBD2 (5 bases). There are 14 residues in the CDR3. Trimming pared 0 bases from V and 4 bases from J, leaving 6 bases between. Germline assignment: CDR1 SEHNR and CDR2 FQNEAQ (reference sequence). CDR3 in amino acids: CASSLAGVTGELFF. CDR3 DNA: TGTGCCAGCAGCTTAGCGGGAGTCACCGGGGAGCTGTTTTTT.

V gene TRBV7-8 combines with J gene TRBJ2-1; TRBD2 aligns across 9 bases. J gave up 9 bases and V 6 bases, and 6 bases lay outside the gene matches. CDR3 length: 13 residues. CDR1 and CDR2 from the germline V gene are SGHVS and FQNEAQ. The CDR3, as DNA: TGTGCCAGCAGGCCCCTAGCGGGAACTGAGCAGTTCTTC. Protein product: CASRPLAGTEQFF.

This clone was seen just once. J is TRBJ2-3 and V is TRBV2, with 10 bases fitting TRBD2. CDR3 size: 13 residues. V was clipped by 10 bases and J by 3 bases; unmatched bases: 4. Germline values: CDR1 SNHLY, CDR2 FYNNEI. For the CDR3, the DNA is TGTGCCACCGAGCGGGAGGGGACAGATACGCAGTATTTT. Protein: CATEREGTDTQYF.

By proportion, this clone is medium-sized. The gene calls are TRBV2 and TRBJ1-6; D not resolved. This CDR3 has 14 residues. The ends were cut back, 6 bases at V and 0 bases at J, with 6 bases in the middle. Germline loops: CDR1 SNHLY, CDR2 FYNNEI. DNA of the CDR3: TGTGCCAGCAGGCCCAGCTCCTATAATTCACCCCTCCACTTT. Translating gives CASRPSSYNSPLHF.

In this sample, this clone is medium-sized. The chain employs TRBV5-1 and TRBJ2-7; 9 bases fit TRBD2. The CDR3 sequence is 18 residues long. Germline-derived CDR1 and CDR2 are SGHRS and YFSETQ. V trimming: 2 bases; J trimming: 0 bases; junction bases outside the gene matches: 12. The CDR3 is CASSFYTSTSGSSYEQYF. CDR3 bases: TGCGCCAGCAGCTTTTATACCTCGACTAGCGGAAGCTCCTACGAGCAGTACTTC.

This chain connects TRBV28 to TRBJ1-2, with a weak D call TRBD1 (6 bases). CDR1 is MDHEN and CDR2 is SYDVKM in the germline V gene. This CDR3 spans 15 amino acids. V was pared by 0 bases and J by 4 bases, with 12 bases between. The CDR3, as DNA: TGTGCCAGCAGTTTATGGGCCACCAGGGGCTATGGCTACACCTTC. Its protein product is CASSLWATRGYGYTF.

This chain links TRBV15 with TRBJ2-7, with 7 nucleotides matching TRBD2. The CDR3 extends over 15 amino acids. Trimming removed 1 base from V and 7 bases from J; junction bases left unmatched: 10. The germline V gene encodes CDR1 LNHNV and CDR2 YYDKDF (reference sequence). This CDR3 is CATSRVGGRAGEQYF. The CDR3 coding sequence is TGTGCCACCAGCAGAGTCGGAGGGAGGGCTGGAGAGCAGTACTTC.

The chain employs TRBV7-9 and TRBJ2-1; no clear D. Germline V gene sequence: CDR1 SEHNR, CDR2 FQNEAQ (reference sequence). The CDR3 is made up of 14 amino acids. V was pared by 5 bases and J by 7 bases, with 15 bases between. This CDR3 is CASSPGLSRNEQFF. CDR3 nucleotide sequence: TGTGCCAGCAGCCCAGGTCTATCGCGTAATGAGCAGTTCTTC.

The chain links TRBV14 to TRBJ2-1, with TRBD2 identical over 12 bases. The V gene's germline CDR1 is SGHDN and CDR2 FVKESK. This CDR3 region has 17 residues. V lost 4 bases, J lost 5 bases, and 9 bases stayed unmatched. CDR3 region: CASSPTLLAGGDNEQFF. The CDR3 DNA follows: TGTGCCAGCAGCCCAACACTCCTAGCGGGAGGGGACAATGAGCAGTTCTTC.

The chain recombines TRBV6-5 with TRBJ1-1; 9 positions agree with TRBD1. Unmatched junction bases numbered 2, after V lost 6 bases and J lost 0 bases. The CDR3 totals 14 residues. Germline V CDR1 and CDR2: MNHEY, SVGAGI. This chain's CDR3 is CASRQGALNTEAFF. CDR3 nucleotides: TGTGCCAGCAGACAGGGGGCCCTGAACACTGAAGCTTTCTTT.

There are a few counts of this clone. The J gene is TRBJ2-5, the V gene TRBV7-6; 11 bases fit TRBD2. With 0 bases clipped from V and 4 bases from J, the junction kept 4 bases outside the gene matches. Germline V CDR1 and CDR2: SGHVS, FNYEAQ. This CDR3 spans 16 amino acids. For the CDR3, the DNA is TGTGCCAGCAGCTTAGCACTAGCGGGAGCTGGAGAGACCCAGTACTTC. This codes for CASSLALAGAGETQYF. Supplemented by reference TRBV7-6 and TRBJ2-5, the full variable domain reads GAGVSQSPRYKVTKRGQDVALRCDPISGHVSLYWYRQALGQGPEFLTYFNYEAQQDKSGLPNDRFSAERPEGSISTLTIQRTEQRDSAMYRCASSLALAGAGETQYFGPGTRLLVL.